This TCR beta chain was sequenced in a study of identifying expanded T cells in peripheral blood. J was trimmed by 0 bases and V by 4 bases; bases with no gene match: 10. The CDR3 contains 16 residues. From germline, CDR1 is SGHNT and CDR2 YYREEE (reference sequence). Sequencing was performed with immunoSEQ multiplex PCR; in TCRdb, only in-frame clones are kept and a portion is missing. In the table there are about 100,000 clones, roughly nine tenths of which are singletons. The material sequenced was blood. The source is a person aged 18-69 years in good health. V gene TRBV5-4 combines with J gene TRBJ2-7; 7 nucleotides align to TRBD2. CDR3 loop: CASSRAGRTSSYEQYF. DNA for the CDR3: TGTGCCAGCAGCCGAGCGGGACGTACGAGCTCCTACGAGCAGTACTTC.